This T cell receptor (beta chain) is from a study of shared clonotypes between healthy human individuals. Study details: Donors consisted of a couple of women and a few men between 18 and 49.

The germline CDR1 and CDR2 sequences are SSHAT and FNYEAQ (reference sequence). The CDR3 loop spans 14 amino acids. CD45RO-negative cells were positively selected for CCR7, leaving out terminally differentiated effector memory CD45RA+ cells. This clone was seen a few times. Its ends do not fully match the called genes, so a read error is possible. Data came from immunoSEQ multiplex PCR; TCRdb stores just in-frame clones and leaves some out. This sample has under 2,000,000 clones, with about 95% found just once. The origin of this receptor is a man younger than 35 in good health. This rearrangement joins TRBV7-7 to TRBJ2-7, with 9 bases lining up with TRBD1. Material: naive CD8+ T cells sorted from blood. The CDR3 spells CASSFGTGSYEQYF. CDR3 DNA: TGTGCTAGCAGCTTCGGGACAGGGTCCTACGAGCAGTACTTC.